A selection of T cell receptor beta chains follows, all from one sample in a study of early T cells in non-severe SARS-CoV-2 infection. TCRdb re-analysed the 5' RACE reads in MiXCR, keeping a single row per CDR3 protein. The sample consists of about 64,000 distinct CDR3 sequences, roughly 18% of them appearing once. Here the sequenced sample was whole blood, taken at baseline. These receptors were collected from an adult who was a healthcare worker with PCR-confirmed SARS-CoV-2 infection or an uninfected control (not recorded which). Each CDR3 is given with its conserved first and last residue. Fields, in order: J gene, clone size, D gene, V gene, CDR3 DNA, CDR3 protein. The D gene is left open where the match is weak. The size entry is marked missing in some rows and otherwise reads once, few, many or a size class.

TRBJ2-4	few	-	TRBV28	TGTGCCAGCACCTCAGGCGGGGCACTAGCCAAAAACATTCAGTACTTC	CASTSGGALAKNIQYF
TRBJ2-5	few	-	TRBV7-2	TGTGCCAGCAGCTTTCACAGGCCCCAGTACTTC	CASSFHRPQYF
TRBJ2-5	few	TRBD2	TRBV9	TGTGCCAGCACCGAGTGGGGAGGGCCTGAAGAGACCCAGTACTTC	CASTEWGGPEETQYF
TRBJ2-1	-	TRBD2	TRBV30	TGTGCCTGGAGTAAGGGACTAGGGGAGCAGTTCTTC	CAWSKGLGEQFF
TRBJ2-7	many	-	TRBV6-1	TGTGCCAGCAGTGACTCCGCGGGATCCCCCTACGAGCAGTACTTC	CASSDSAGSPYEQYF
TRBJ2-5	once	TRBD2	TRBV7-2	TGTGCCAGCAGCAAAGGGACTAGCGGGACTCAGACCCAGTACTTC	CASSKGTSGTQTQYF
TRBJ2-6	-	-	TRBV20-1	TGCAGTGCCATGAGCTCTGGGGCCAACGTCCTGACTTTC	CSAMSSGANVLTF
TRBJ2-2	-	-	TRBV6-5	TGTGCCAGCAGTACATTCTTGAGCACCGGGGAGCTGTTTTTT	CASSTFLSTGELFF
TRBJ2-7	few	TRBD1	TRBV10-3	TGTGCCATCAGTGAAGAAGGGGGCCCCTACGAGCAGTACTTC	CAISEEGGPYEQYF
TRBJ2-5	-	-	TRBV11-2	TGTGCCAGCAGCTCCCGAGAGACCCAGTACTTC	CASSSRETQYF
TRBJ2-1	-	-	TRBV28	TGTGCCAGCAGTTTTTTTGGGGGTTACAATGAGCAGTTCTTC	CASSFFGGYNEQFF
TRBJ2-3	few	TRBD1	TRBV7-2	TGTGCCAGCAGTTCTAGGACAGGGGATATAGTGGATACGCAGTATTTT	CASSSRTGDIVDTQYF
TRBJ1-6	few	-	TRBV12-3/TRBV12-4	TGTGCCAGCAGTTTAAAGGGCAGGGTGTATCATTCACCCCTCCACTTT	CASSLKGRVYHSPLHF
TRBJ2-1	few	-	TRBV20-1	TGCAGTGCTAGAGTTGGGCTGAGCTCCTACAATGAGCAGTTCTTC	CSARVGLSSYNEQFF
TRBJ2-7	few	TRBD2	TRBV7-2	TGTGCCAGCAGCTGGGGACTAGCCTCCTACGAGCAGTACTTC	CASSWGLASYEQYF
TRBJ2-3	-	-	TRBV29-1	TGCAGCGTCCCACGGTCAGATACGCAGTATTTT	CSVPRSDTQYF
TRBJ2-7	-	-	TRBV6-1	TGTGCCAGCAGTAACGACCGACTCTACGAGCAGTACTTC	CASSNDRLYEQYF